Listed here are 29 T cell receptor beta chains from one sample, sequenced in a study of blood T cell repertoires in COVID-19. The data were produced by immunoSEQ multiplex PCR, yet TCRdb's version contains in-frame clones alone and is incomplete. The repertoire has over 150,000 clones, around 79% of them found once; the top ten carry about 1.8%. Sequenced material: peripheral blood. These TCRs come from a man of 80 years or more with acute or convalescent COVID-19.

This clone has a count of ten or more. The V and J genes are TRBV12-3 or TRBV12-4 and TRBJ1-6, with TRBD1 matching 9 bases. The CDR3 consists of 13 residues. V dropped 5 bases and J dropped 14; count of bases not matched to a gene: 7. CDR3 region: CASSATGGRALHF. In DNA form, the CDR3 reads TGTGCCAGCAGTGCCACAGGGGGCCGAGCCCTCCACTTT.

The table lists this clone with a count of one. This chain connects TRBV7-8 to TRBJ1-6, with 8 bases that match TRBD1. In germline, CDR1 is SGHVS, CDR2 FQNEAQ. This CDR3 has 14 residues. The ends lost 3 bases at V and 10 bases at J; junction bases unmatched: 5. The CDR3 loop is CASSFTGGDSPLHF. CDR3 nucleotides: TGTGCCAGCAGCTTTACAGGGGGGGACTCACCCCTCCACTTT.

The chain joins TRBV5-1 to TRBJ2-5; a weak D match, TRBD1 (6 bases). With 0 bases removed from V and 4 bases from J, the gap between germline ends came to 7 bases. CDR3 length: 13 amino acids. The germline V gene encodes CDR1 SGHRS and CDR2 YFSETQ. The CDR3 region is CASSLGRGETQYF. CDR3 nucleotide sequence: TGCGCCAGCAGCTTGGGCAGGGGAGAGACCCAGTACTTC.

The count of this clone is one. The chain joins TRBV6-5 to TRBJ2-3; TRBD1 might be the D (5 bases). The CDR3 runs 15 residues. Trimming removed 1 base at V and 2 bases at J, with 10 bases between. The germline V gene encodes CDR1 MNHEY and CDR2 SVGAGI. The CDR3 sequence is CASSYFDSSTDTQYF. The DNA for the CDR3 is TGTGCCAGCAGTTACTTTGACAGTTCCACAGATACGCAGTATTTT.

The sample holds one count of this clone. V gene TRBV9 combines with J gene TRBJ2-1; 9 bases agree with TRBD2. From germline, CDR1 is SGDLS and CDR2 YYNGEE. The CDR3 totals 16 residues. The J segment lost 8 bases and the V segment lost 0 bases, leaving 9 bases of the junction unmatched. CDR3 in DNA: TGTGCCAGCAGCGTAGAGGCGGGGGGGACCTGGGATGAGCAGTTCTTC. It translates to CASSVEAGGTWDEQFF.

CDR3 loop: CASSLDRARGYTF. CDR3 nucleotides: TGTGCCAGCAGCCTGGACAGGGCGAGGGGCTACACCTTC. The rearrangement links TRBV5-6 to TRBJ1-2; 8 nucleotides line up with TRBD1. The junction had 7 bases not matched to a gene; V was cut back by 4 bases and J by 8 bases. CDR1 and CDR2 from the germline V gene are SGHDT and YYEEEE. The length of the CDR3 is 13 residues.

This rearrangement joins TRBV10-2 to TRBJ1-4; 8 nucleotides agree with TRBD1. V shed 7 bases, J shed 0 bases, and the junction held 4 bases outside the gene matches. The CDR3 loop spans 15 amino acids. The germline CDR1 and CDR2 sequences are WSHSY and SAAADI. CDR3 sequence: CASNQQGATNEKLFF. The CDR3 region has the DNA TGCGCCAGCAACCAACAGGGGGCAACTAATGAAAAACTGTTTTTT.

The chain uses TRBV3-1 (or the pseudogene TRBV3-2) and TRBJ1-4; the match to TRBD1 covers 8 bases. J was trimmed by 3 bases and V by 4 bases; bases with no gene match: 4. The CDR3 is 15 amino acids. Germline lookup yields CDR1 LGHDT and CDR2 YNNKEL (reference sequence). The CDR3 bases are TGTGCCAGCAGCCGCCTACAGGGGGCTAATGAAAAACTGTTTTTT. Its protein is CASSRLQGANEKLFF.

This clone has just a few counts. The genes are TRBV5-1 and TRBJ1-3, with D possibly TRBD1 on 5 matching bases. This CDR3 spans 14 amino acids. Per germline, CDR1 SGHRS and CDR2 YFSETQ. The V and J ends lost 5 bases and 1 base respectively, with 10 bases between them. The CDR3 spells CASRAGLSGNTIYF. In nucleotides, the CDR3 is TGCGCCAGCAGGGCAGGGTTGTCTGGAAACACCATATATTTT.

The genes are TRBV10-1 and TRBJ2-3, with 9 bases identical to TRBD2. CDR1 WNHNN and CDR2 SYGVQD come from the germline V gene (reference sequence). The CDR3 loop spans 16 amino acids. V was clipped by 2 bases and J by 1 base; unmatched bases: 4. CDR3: CASSEISSGGTDTQYF. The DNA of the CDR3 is TGCGCCAGCAGTGAGATCTCTAGCGGGGGCACAGATACGCAGTATTTT.

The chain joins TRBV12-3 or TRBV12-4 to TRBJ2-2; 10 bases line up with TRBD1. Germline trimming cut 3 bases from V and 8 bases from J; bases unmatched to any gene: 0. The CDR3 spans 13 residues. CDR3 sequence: CASSLGQGGELFF. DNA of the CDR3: TGTGCCAGCAGTTTGGGACAGGGGGGGGAGCTGTTTTTT.

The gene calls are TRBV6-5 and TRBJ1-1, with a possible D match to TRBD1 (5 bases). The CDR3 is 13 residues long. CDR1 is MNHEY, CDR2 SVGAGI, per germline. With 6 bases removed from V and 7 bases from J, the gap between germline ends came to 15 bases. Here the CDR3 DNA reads TGTGCCAGCAGAGGTTGGACCAGGGATGAAGCTTTCTTT. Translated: CASRGWTRDEAFF.

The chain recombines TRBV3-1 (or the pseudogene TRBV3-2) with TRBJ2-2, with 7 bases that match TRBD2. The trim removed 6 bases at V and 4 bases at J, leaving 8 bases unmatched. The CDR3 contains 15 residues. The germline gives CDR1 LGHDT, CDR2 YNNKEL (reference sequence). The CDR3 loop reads CASRELAPVTGELFF. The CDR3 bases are TGTGCCAGCAGGGAACTAGCGCCCGTCACCGGGGAGCTGTTTTTT.

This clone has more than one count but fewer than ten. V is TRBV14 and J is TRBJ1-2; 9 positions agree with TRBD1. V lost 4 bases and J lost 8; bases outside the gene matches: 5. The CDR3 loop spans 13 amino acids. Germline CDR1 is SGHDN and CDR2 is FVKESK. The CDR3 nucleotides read TGTGCCAGCAGCCCCGGACAGGGGTTCGGCTACACCTTC. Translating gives CASSPGQGFGYTF.

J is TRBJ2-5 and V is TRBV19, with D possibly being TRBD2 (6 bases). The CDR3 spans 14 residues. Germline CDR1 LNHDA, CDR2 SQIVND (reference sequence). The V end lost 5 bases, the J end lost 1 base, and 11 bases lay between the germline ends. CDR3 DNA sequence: TGTGCCAGTAGTCCGCGGGACGGCCAAGAGACCCAGTACTTC. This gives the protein CASSPRDGQETQYF.

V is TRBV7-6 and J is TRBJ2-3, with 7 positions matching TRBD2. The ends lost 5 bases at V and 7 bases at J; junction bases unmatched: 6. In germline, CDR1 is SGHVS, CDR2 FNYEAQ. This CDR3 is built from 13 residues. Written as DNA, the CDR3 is TGTGCCAGCAGCCCGGGACTACAGAATACGCAGTATTTT. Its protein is CASSPGLQNTQYF.

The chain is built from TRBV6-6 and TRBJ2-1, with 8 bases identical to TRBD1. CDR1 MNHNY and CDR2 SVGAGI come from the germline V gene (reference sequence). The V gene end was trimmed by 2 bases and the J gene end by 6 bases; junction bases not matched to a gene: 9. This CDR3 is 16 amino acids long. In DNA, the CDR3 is TGTGCCAGCAGTTACCCCGCGGGACAGGACACCAATGAGCAGTTCTTC. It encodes CASSYPAGQDTNEQFF.

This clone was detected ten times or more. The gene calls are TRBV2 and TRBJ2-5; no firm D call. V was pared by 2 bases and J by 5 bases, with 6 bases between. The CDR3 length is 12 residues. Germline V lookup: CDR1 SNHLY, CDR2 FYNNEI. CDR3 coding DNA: TGTGCCAGCAGTGAAATCGGGGAGACCCAGTACTTC. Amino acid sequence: CASSEIGETQYF.

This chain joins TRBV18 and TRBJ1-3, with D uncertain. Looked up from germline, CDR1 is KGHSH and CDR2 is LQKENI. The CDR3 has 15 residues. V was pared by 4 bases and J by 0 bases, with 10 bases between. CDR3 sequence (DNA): TGTGCCAGCTCACGTTCGGGAAGCTCTGGAAACACCATATATTTT. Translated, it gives CASSRSGSSGNTIYF. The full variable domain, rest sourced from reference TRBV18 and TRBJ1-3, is NAGVMQNPRHLVRRRGQEARLRCSPMKGHSHVYWYRQLPEEGLKFMVYLQKENIIDESGMPKERFSAEFPKEGPSILRIQQVVRGDSAAYFCASSRSGSSGNTIYFGEGSWLTVV.

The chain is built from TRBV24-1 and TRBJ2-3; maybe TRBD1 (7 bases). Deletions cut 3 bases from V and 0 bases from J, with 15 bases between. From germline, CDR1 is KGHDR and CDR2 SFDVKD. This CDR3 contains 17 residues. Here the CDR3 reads CATSDAGTAISTDTQYF. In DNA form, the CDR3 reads TGTGCCACCAGTGATGCGGGGACAGCTATTAGCACAGATACGCAGTATTTT.

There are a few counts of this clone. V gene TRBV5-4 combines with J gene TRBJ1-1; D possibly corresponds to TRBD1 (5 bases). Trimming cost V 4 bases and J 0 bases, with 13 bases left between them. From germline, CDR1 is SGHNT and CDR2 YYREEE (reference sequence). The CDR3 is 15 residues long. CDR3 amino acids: CASSPAGQLNTEAFF. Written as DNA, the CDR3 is TGTGCCAGCAGCCCCGCGGGGCAGTTGAACACTGAAGCTTTCTTT.

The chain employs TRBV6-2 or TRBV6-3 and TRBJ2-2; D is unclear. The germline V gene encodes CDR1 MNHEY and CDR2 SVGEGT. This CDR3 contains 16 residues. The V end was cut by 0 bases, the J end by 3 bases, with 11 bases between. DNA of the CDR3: TGTGCCAGCAGTTACTCACGAGCTCTGGACACCGGGGAGCTGTTTTTT. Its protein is CASSYSRALDTGELFF.

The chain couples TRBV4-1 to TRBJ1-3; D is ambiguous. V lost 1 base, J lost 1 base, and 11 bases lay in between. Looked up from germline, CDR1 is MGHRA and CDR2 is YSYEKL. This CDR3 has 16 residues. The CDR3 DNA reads TGCGCCAGCAGCCAAGTCGAACTCGGTTCTGGAAACACCATATATTTT. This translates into CASSQVELGSGNTIYF.

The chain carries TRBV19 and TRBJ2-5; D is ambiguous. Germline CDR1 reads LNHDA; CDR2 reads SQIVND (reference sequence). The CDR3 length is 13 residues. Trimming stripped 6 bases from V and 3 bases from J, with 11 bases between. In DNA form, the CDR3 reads TGTGCCAGTAGGATGGCTGATAAAGAGACCCAGTACTTC. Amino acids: CASRMADKETQYF.

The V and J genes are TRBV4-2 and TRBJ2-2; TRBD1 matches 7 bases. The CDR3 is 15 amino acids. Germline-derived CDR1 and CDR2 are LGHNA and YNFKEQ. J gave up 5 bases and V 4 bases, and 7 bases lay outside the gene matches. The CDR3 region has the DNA TGTGCCAGCAGCCCGACAGGGTCTGCGACCGGGGAGCTGTTTTTT. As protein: CASSPTGSATGELFF.

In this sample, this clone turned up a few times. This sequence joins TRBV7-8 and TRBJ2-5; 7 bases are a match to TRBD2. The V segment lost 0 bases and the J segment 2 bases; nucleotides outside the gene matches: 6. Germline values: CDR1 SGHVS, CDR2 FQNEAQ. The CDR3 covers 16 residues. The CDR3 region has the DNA TGTGCCAGCAGCTTAGCGCCCAGCGGGGCACAAGAGACCCAGTACTTC. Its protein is CASSLAPSGAQETQYF.

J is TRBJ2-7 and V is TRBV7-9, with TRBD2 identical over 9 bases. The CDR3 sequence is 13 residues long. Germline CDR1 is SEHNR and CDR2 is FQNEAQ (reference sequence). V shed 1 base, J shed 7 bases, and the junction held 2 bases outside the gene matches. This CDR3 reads CASSLGLAAEQYV. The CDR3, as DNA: TGTGCCAGCAGCTTAGGACTAGCGGCGGAGCAGTACGTC.

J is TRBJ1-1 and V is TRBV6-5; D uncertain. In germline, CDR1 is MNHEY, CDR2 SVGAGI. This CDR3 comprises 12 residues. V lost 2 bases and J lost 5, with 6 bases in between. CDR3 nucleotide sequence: TGTGCCAGCAGTTACCTCGGTACTGAAGCTTTCTTT. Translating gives CASSYLGTEAFF.

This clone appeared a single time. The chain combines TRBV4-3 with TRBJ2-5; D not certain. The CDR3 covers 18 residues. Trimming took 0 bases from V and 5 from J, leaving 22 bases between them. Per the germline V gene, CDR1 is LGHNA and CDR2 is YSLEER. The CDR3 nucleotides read TGCGCCAGCAGCCAAGAGGCCTTTAGGTATACAGAACGGGAGACCCAGTACTTC. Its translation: CASSQEAFRYTERETQYF.